The 4 T cell receptor beta chains presented below share a single source sample, sequenced in a study of T cells in Graves' hyperthyroidism and ophthalmopathy. RNA transcripts served as the template for amplifying TCR beta CDR3 regions. TCR CDR3 underwent first-round RT-PCR with the HTBI primer set. Using its own MiXCR run on the multiplex PCR reads, TCRdb lists one record per CDR3 protein. The sample holds more than 450,000 distinct CDR3 sequences, 15% to 20% seen once. Sequenced input: blood. These receptors were collected from a man aged 40-49 years with Graves' ophthalmopathy.

This clonotype was observed a few times. J is TRBJ2-1 and V is TRBV6-2 or TRBV6-3; perhaps TRBD1 as D (6 bases). The V gene's germline CDR1 is MNHEY and CDR2 SVGEGT. With 0 bases removed from V and 10 bases from J, the gap between germline ends came to 13 bases. The CDR3 is made up of 14 amino acids. In nucleotides, the CDR3 is TGTGCCAGCAGTTACTCGTCAGGGGACCAAGAGCAGTTCTTC. Amino acid sequence: CASSYSSGDQEQFF.

This clonotype was observed a few times. V and J are TRBV20-1 and TRBJ2-7, with a possible D match to TRBD2 (6 bases). The CDR3 loop spans 13 amino acids. CDR1 is DFQATT, CDR2 SNEGSKA, per germline (reference sequence). The V end lost 6 bases, the J end lost 6 bases, and 18 bases lay between the germline ends. CDR3 protein: CSAGGRWTGEQYF. The CDR3 nucleotides are TGCAGTGCCGGGGGTCGTTGGACCGGCGAGCAGTACTTC.

In this sample, this clonotype turned up many times. The J gene is TRBJ2-1, the V gene TRBV28, with 11 bases fitting TRBD2. The CDR3 runs to 16 residues. Trimming at V came to 4 bases and at J to 5 bases, leaving 7 bases not matched to a gene. Germline lookup yields CDR1 MDHEN and CDR2 SYDVKM. In DNA form, the CDR3 reads TGTGCCAGCAGTTCTCTACTAGCGGGGGACAACAATGAGCAGTTCTTC. As protein: CASSSLLAGDNNEQFF.

This clonotype was recorded many times. The chain couples TRBV20-1 to TRBJ1-5, with 7 bases matching TRBD1. The germline CDR1 and CDR2 sequences are DFQATT and SNEGSKA (reference sequence). Germline trimming cut 5 bases from V and 5 bases from J; bases unmatched to any gene: 12. The CDR3 is 15 amino acids. CDR3 DNA sequence: TGCAGTGCTCAACATGCGGGACAGTCGGATCAGCCCCAGCATTTT. This translates into CSAQHAGQSDQPQHF.